These 14 T cell receptor beta chains were all obtained from the same sample, sequenced in a study of T cell changes during pregnancy in multiple sclerosis. Assay used: immunoSEQ multiplex PCR; TCRdb lists only in-frame clones, some missing. The sample lists some 120,000 clones, roughly 92% occurring once. Sequences were derived from peripheral blood, sampled before pregnancy. The receptors were gathered from a female donor with multiple sclerosis, enrolled in a pregnancy study.

The V call is TRBV4-1, the J call TRBJ1-1, with a tentative D call TRBD1 (6 bases). The CDR3 consists of 16 residues. Germline values: CDR1 MGHRA, CDR2 YSYEKL. Trimming stripped 2 bases from V and 0 bases from J, with 13 bases between. CDR3 loop: CASSQLKTGLNTEAFF. CDR3 in DNA: TGCGCCAGCAGCCAACTTAAAACAGGGTTGAACACTGAAGCTTTCTTT.

V and J are TRBV5-1 and TRBJ2-7, with TRBD2 matching 14 bases. The CDR3 is 17 residues long. Germline lookup yields CDR1 SGHRS and CDR2 YFSETQ. The ends lost 4 bases at V and 1 base at J; junction bases unmatched: 7. CDR3: CASSLGLAGVSSYEQYF. CDR3 nucleotide sequence: TGCGCCAGCAGCCTGGGACTAGCGGGAGTTTCGTCCTACGAGCAGTACTTC.

V usage is TRBV28 and J usage is TRBJ1-5; TRBD1 agrees at 10 bases. Germline values: CDR1 MDHEN, CDR2 SYDVKM. The CDR3 has 16 amino acids. The V gene end was trimmed by 4 bases and the J gene end by 0 bases; junction bases not matched to a gene: 3. CDR3 amino acids: CASSSTGGSSNQPQHF. CDR3 nucleotide sequence: TGTGCCAGCAGTTCGACAGGGGGCTCTAGCAATCAGCCCCAGCATTTT.

The V call is TRBV4-1, the J call TRBJ1-2, with D perhaps matching TRBD1 (5 bases). Germline V gene lookup returns CDR1 MGHRA and CDR2 YSYEKL. Trimming left V 1 base short and J 2 bases short, with 8 bases between. CDR3 length: 14 amino acids. CDR3 in DNA: TGCGCCAGCAGCCAAGGGGGCAGAAACTATGGCTACACCTTC. This translates into CASSQGGRNYGYTF.

This chain uses TRBV10-3 with TRBJ2-5, with 7 nucleotides matching TRBD1. The CDR3 totals 15 residues. V gave up 6 bases and J gave up 1 base; unmatched junction bases: 8. CDR1 is ENHRY, CDR2 SYGVKD, per germline. The CDR3 here is CAIRNGTAFQETQYF. The CDR3 region has the DNA TGTGCCATCAGAAATGGGACAGCCTTCCAAGAGACCCAGTACTTC.

The CDR3 here is CASSLLPGLEGSPLHF. The CDR3 DNA is TGCGCCAGCAGCTTGTTACCGGGACTAGAAGGTTCACCCCTCCACTTT. V usage is TRBV5-1 and J usage is TRBJ1-6, with a tentative D call TRBD1 (5 bases). V was clipped by 1 base and J by 9 bases, with 17 bases between them. This CDR3 is 16 amino acids long. Germline loops: CDR1 SGHRS, CDR2 YFSETQ.

The chain has TRBV18 and TRBJ1-1; D uncertain. Germline V gives CDR1 KGHSH, CDR2 LQKENI. The CDR3 runs to 15 residues. V was clipped by 3 bases and J by 1 base, with 12 bases between them. CDR3 bases: TGTGCCAGCTCACCTCTCCGGGGTCAGAACACTGAAGCTTTCTTT. Residues: CASSPLRGQNTEAFF.

The chain employs TRBV7-9 and TRBJ2-7; possible D gene TRBD2, 5 bases. The CDR3 covers 13 residues. Trimming pared 5 bases from V and 1 base from J, leaving 9 bases between. Looked up from germline, CDR1 is SEHNR and CDR2 is FQNEAQ (reference sequence). The CDR3 DNA reads TGTGCCAGCAGCGGCCGGAGGTCCTACGAGCAGTACTTC. This translates into CASSGRRSYEQYF.

This clone has a single count. The chain carries TRBV11-1 and TRBJ2-5; no clear D. The CDR3 spans 11 residues. Looked up from germline, CDR1 is SGHAT and CDR2 is FQDESV (reference sequence). Trimming took 6 bases from V and 3 from J, leaving 5 bases between them. CDR3 residues: CASSYKETQYF. The CDR3 nucleotides read TGTGCCAGCAGTTATAAAGAGACCCAGTACTTC.

The chain employs TRBV11-3 and TRBJ2-1, with TRBD2 identical over 8 bases. The germline V gene encodes CDR1 SGHNT and CDR2 YENEEA. The J segment lost 3 bases and the V segment lost 1 base, leaving 8 bases of the junction unmatched. CDR3 size: 17 residues. CDR3 sequence: CASSLGGLAGGYNEQFF. The DNA for the CDR3 is TGTGCCAGCAGCTTAGGGGGGCTAGCGGGTGGCTACAATGAGCAGTTCTTC.

This chain uses TRBV29-1 with TRBJ2-7, with 7 nucleotides matching TRBD1. Germline CDR1 reads SQVTM; CDR2 reads ANQGSEA. The CDR3 extends over 13 amino acids. V lost 7 bases, J lost 2 bases, and 8 bases stayed unmatched. The CDR3 is CSASRGYPYEQYF. The CDR3 bases are TGCAGCGCATCCAGGGGGTATCCCTACGAGCAGTACTTC.

The rearrangement joins TRBV7-8 to TRBJ1-5; the D gene is possibly TRBD1 (5 bases). With 5 bases removed from V and 6 bases from J, the gap between germline ends came to 17 bases. This CDR3 spans 15 amino acids. Per germline, CDR1 SGHVS and CDR2 FQNEAQ. The CDR3 DNA reads as TGTGCCAGCAGCCCCTGGGCGGGGGAAAGTCAGCCCCAGCATTTT. It is translated as CASSPWAGESQPQHF. The whole variable domain, filled in from reference TRBV7-8 and TRBJ1-5, reads GAGVSQSPRYKVAKRGQDVALRCDPISGHVSLFWYQQALGQGPEFLTYFQNEAQLDKSGLPSDRFFAERPEGSVSTLKIQRTQQEDSAVYLCASSPWAGESQPQHFGDGTRLSIL.

This rearrangement joins TRBV29-1 to TRBJ1-4; D remains ambiguous. Germline V gene lookup returns CDR1 SQVTM and CDR2 ANQGSEA. Trimming left V 1 base short and J 10 bases short, with 16 bases between. This CDR3 is 14 amino acids long. The CDR3 bases are TGCAGCGTTGAAGGTGACGGCGGTTCGGGAAAACTGTTTTTT. As protein: CSVEGDGGSGKLFF.

The chain joins TRBV10-3 to TRBJ2-5; 10 bases are shared with TRBD2. J lost 3 bases, V lost 7 bases, and 11 bases had no gene match. The CDR3 is 16 residues long. Germline loops: CDR1 ENHRY, CDR2 SYGVKD. For the CDR3, the DNA is TGTGCCATCAACGACGGGAGCGGGGGGGCCGAAGAGACCCAGTACTTC. Translated: CAINDGSGGAEETQYF.